What follows describes a single TCR beta chain. In the study's own analysis: Reference gene primer amplification gave nucleated cell count estimates. Generated by immunoSEQ multiplex PCR, the TCRdb table keeps only in-frame clones and is missing some. That table supplies the V and J calls and clone size; D and trimming were determined from the DNA. This sample has 300,000 to 400,000 clones, with about nine tenths found just once. This specimen comes from a study of blood T cell repertoires in COVID-19. In the study overall: Sources were T cells, B-cell-depleted T cells, or PBMCs; the material itself was cDNA or gDNA.

J was trimmed by 1 base and V by 9 bases; bases with no gene match: 5. CDR3 length equals 14 residues. The V gene's germline CDR1 is LNHDA and CDR2 SQIVND (reference sequence). The sample consisted of peripheral blood. The V and J genes are TRBV19 and TRBJ2-2, with 7 bases aligning to TRBD1. This receptor was obtained from a man aged 25-45 years with COVID-19, enrolled during active disease. This CDR3 is CASGTVLNTGELFF. CDR3 bases: TGTGCCAGCGGGACAGTCTTGAACACCGGGGAGCTGTTTTTT.